One sample yielded the 10 T cell receptor beta chains listed below, sequenced in a study of shared clonotypes between healthy human individuals. Profiling relied on immunoSEQ multiplex PCR, and the TCRdb table lists in-frame clones only, not all of them. The sample contains hundreds of thousands of clones, about 97% of which appear only once. Sequencing was carried out using naive CD4+ T cells sorted from blood. Subset indicated: CD45RA+ positively selected. Receptor source: a woman under 40 in good health.

J is TRBJ2-1 and V is TRBV2, with 9 bases identical to TRBD2. CDR3 length equals 15 residues. The germline V gene has CDR1 SNHLY and CDR2 FYNNEI. V lost 3 bases to trimming and J lost 2 bases; unmatched junction nucleotides: 2. This chain's CDR3 is CASSDGTSTYNEQFF. CDR3 DNA sequence: TGTGCCAGCAGTGACGGGACTAGCACCTACAATGAGCAGTTCTTC.

The gene calls are TRBV7-2 and TRBJ2-3; D call uncertain. V lost 5 bases and J lost 9, with 12 bases in between. Germline-derived CDR1 and CDR2 are SGHTA and FQGNSA. CDR3 size: 12 residues. CDR3 amino acids: CASSPEHVTQYF. Here the CDR3 DNA reads TGTGCCAGCAGCCCTGAGCACGTGACGCAGTATTTT.

V is TRBV27 and J is TRBJ2-7; D is perhaps TRBD2 (6 bases). This CDR3 has 16 residues. V was pared by 0 bases and J by 4 bases, with 16 bases between. Germline loops: CDR1 MNHEY, CDR2 SMNVEV (reference sequence). CDR3 sequence: CASSLSTSGVGYEQYF. The CDR3, as DNA: TGTGCCAGCAGTTTATCGACGTCGGGAGTAGGATACGAGCAGTACTTC.

This chain uses TRBV15 with TRBJ2-7; either TRBD1 or TRBD2 may fit D (5 bases each). The CDR3 consists of 11 residues. Germline CDR1 and CDR2: LNHNV and YYDKDF (reference sequence). The CDR3: CVERGGYEQYF. The CDR3 DNA follows: TGTGTCGAACGTGGGGGATACGAGCAGTACTTC.

The chain has TRBV28 and TRBJ2-3; 11 nucleotides line up with TRBD1. The CDR3 sequence is 18 residues long. The ends lost 5 bases at V and 1 base at J; junction bases unmatched: 11. Per germline, CDR1 MDHEN and CDR2 SYDVKM. Here the CDR3 reads CASSLDRGLFSRTDTQYF. Here the CDR3 DNA reads TGTGCCAGCAGTCTGGACAGGGGGCTTTTCTCTCGCACAGATACGCAGTATTTT. The full variable domain, its missing parts supplied by reference TRBV28 and TRBJ2-3, is DVKVTQSSRYLVKRTGEKVFLECVQDMDHENMFWYRQDPGLGLRLIYFSYDVKMKEKGDIPEGYSVSREKKERFSLILESASTNQTSMYLCASSLDRGLFSRTDTQYFGPGTRLTVL.

The V gene is TRBV5-8, the J gene TRBJ1-1; D call uncertain. Deletions cut 0 bases from V and 10 bases from J, with 10 bases between. This CDR3 spans 12 amino acids. Germline CDR1 reads SGHTS; CDR2 reads YDEGEE. The CDR3 coding sequence is TGTGCCAGCAGCTTGGAACCGTGGAGAGCTTTCTTT. It encodes CASSLEPWRAFF.

The J gene is TRBJ2-2, the V gene TRBV5-4; the D call may be TRBD1 or TRBD2 (5 bases each). Trimming left V 1 base short and J 6 bases short, with 16 bases between. In germline, CDR1 is SGHNT, CDR2 YYREEE (reference sequence). This CDR3 comprises 16 residues. The DNA of the CDR3 is TGTGCCAGCAGCTTGTCTTCGGCCCGAGGGGCCGGGGAGCTGTTTTTT. This encodes CASSLSSARGAGELFF.

The V gene is TRBV13, the J gene TRBJ2-5, with D maybe TRBD2 (6 bases). The last part of the DNA fits TRBJ2-7 better; the J call may be wrong. Germline V gene data show CDR1 as PRHDT and CDR2 as FYEKMQ (reference sequence). There are 15 residues in the CDR3. The CDR3 here is CASSSRWRDSYEQYF. The CDR3, as DNA: TGTGCCAGCAGCTCCCGTTGGCGGGACTCCTACGAGCAGTACTTC.

This chain joins TRBV18 and TRBJ1-1; D may be TRBD1 (5 bases). This CDR3 has 15 amino acids. V was clipped by 2 bases and J by 5 bases, with 15 bases between them. Germline assignment: CDR1 KGHSH and CDR2 LQKENI. The CDR3 sequence: CASSPFSGGTTEAFF. The CDR3 DNA follows: TGTGCCAGCTCACCATTTTCTGGAGGGACGACTGAAGCTTTCTTT.

The CDR3 region is CASSLGLSQPQHF. The CDR3 region has the DNA TGTGCCAGCAGCTTAGGTCTCAGTCAGCCCCAGCATTTT. The genes are TRBV11-3 and TRBJ1-5; D is ambiguous. V was clipped by 1 base and J by 6 bases, with 7 bases between them. CDR3 length equals 13 residues. Germline CDR1 is SGHNT and CDR2 is YENEEA. The full variable domain, with the rest looked up from reference TRBV11-3 and TRBJ1-5, is EAGVVQSPRYKIIEKKQPVAFWCNPISGHNTLYWYLQNLGQGPELLIRYENEEAVDDSQLPKDRFSAERLKGVDSTLKIQPAELGDSAVYLCASSLGLSQPQHFGDGTRLSIL.